The following is a TCR beta chain sequence with its context. The data derive from a study of blood T cell repertoires in COVID-19. V lost 0 bases and J 1 base, leaving 9 bases between the germline ends. Germline lookup yields CDR1 MNHEY and CDR2 SVGAGI. The CDR3 totals 15 residues. As originally analysed: Amplified reference gene primers provided the basis for estimating nucleated cell counts. Measured with immunoSEQ multiplex PCR; TCRdb has only the in-frame clones, and not every one. V, J and clone size are those of that table, while D and trimming were read from the DNA. This table has approximately 77,000 clones, roughly 76% appearing once.

The chain is built from TRBV6-5 and TRBJ1-1, with no clear D. Sequenced input: peripheral blood. The receptor comes from a man aged 65 to 85 with active or convalescent COVID-19. Here the CDR3 reads CASSYSFGANTEAFF. The CDR3 DNA reads TGTGCCAGCAGTTACTCGTTCGGAGCGAACACTGAAGCTTTCTTT.